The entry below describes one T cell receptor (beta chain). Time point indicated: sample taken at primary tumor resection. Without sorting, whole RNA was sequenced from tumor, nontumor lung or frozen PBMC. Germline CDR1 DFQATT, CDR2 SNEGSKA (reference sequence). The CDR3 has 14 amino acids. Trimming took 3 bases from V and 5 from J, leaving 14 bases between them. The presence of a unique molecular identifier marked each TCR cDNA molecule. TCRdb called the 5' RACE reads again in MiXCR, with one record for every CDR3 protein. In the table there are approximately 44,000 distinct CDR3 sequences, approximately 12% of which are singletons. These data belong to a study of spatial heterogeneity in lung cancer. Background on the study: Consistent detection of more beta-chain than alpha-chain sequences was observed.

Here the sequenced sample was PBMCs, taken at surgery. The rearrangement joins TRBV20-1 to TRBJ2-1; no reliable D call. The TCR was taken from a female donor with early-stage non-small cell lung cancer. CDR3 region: CSARIDSTNNEQFF. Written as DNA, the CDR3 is TGCAGTGCTAGGATAGACTCTACCAACAATGAGCAGTTCTTC.